This T cell receptor beta chain stems from a study of T-cell reconstitution after alpha-beta-depleted transplantation in children. Preparing the TCRbeta library involved the use of unique molecular identifiers. TCRdb fed the PCR reads into MiXCR, producing one record per CDR3 protein. This table holds some 100,000 distinct CDR3 sequences, around 15% found once. The J segment lost 0 bases and the V segment lost 5 bases, leaving 8 bases of the junction unmatched. Germline V lookup: CDR1 SEHNR, CDR2 FQNEAQ (reference sequence). The CDR3 extends over 16 amino acids. Study conclusions and caveats: It was newly produced T cells that mostly accounted for T-cell counts and diversity one year after transplant. It was reported that alpha-beta T cells came from several hundred expanded graft clones (about two months after transplant).

A note on this clonotype: Its antigen is unidentified.

The input for sequencing was PBMCs, mostly from graft donor cells, taken 180 days after TCRalphabeta/CD19-depleted stem cell transplant. This chain uses TRBV7-9 with TRBJ2-3; 7 bases match TRBD2. This clonotype originated in a male patient aged 2 to 10 who had a stem cell transplant for acute lymphoblastic leukemia, so the T cells may come from the graft donor. The CDR3 DNA reads as TGTGCCAGCAGCCTGGGAGGGGTCTTGAGCACAGATACGCAGTATTTT. The encoded protein is CASSLGGVLSTDTQYF.